This TCR beta chain was found in a study of untreated major depressive disorder. The CDR3 runs 13 residues. Germline CDR1 LGHNA, CDR2 YSLEER. V was shortened by 0 bases and J by 4 bases, with 4 bases between the two germline ends. Study-wide results and limits: Findings may not generalize because the study sample was small. CD4+ T cells from depressed patients used TRBV05-01 (Vbeta 5.1) more often than controls.

Of note for this clone: What it binds is not known.

Here immunoSEQ multiplex PCR was the method, and the copy in TCRdb shows in-frame clones only, minus some. This sample has 15,000 to 20,000 clones, with about 84% found just once. Each depressed patient was pairwise matched to a non-depressed control for sex, age, current smoking status and body mass index. Blood, around 30 ml, was drawn into EDTA tubes. The chain is built from TRBV4-3 and TRBJ2-1; D is undetermined. Sequenced material: CD4+ T cells from PBMCs. This receptor was obtained from a woman under 40 in good health. CDR3 coding DNA: TGCGCCAGCAGCCAAGAGCTGTACAATGAGCAGTTCTTC. Its translation is CASSQELYNEQFF.